A selection of T cell receptor beta chains follows, all from one sample in a study of cytomegalovirus exposure and HLA in healthy donors. TCRdb keeps only in-frame clones here, not all; method: immunoSEQ multiplex PCR. The sample contains some 66,000 clones, about 97% of which appear only once. The sequencing input was PBMCs. These receptors were obtained from a young woman in good health and CMV-seropositive. The conserved cysteine and the conserved F or W are not part of the CDR3 here.

J | V | CDR3
TRBJ2-3 | TRBV19 | ASSLTSRLNTDTQY
TRBJ1-2 | TRBV29-1 | SVMPGGSGYT
TRBJ1-1 | TRBV7-9 | ASSSGQLNTEAF
TRBJ1-1 | TRBV11-3 | ASSTKGVTEAF
TRBJ2-7 | TRBV27 | ASSLSRGFGEQY
TRBJ1-5 | TRBV4-1 | ASNKGVNQPQH
TRBJ2-2 | TRBV5-1 | ASSLQSSGSSPGELF
TRBJ2-5 | TRBV11-2 | ASSYTGQGGETQY
TRBJ2-1 | TRBV29-1 | SADGSSYNEQF
TRBJ1-1 | TRBV7-3 | ASSSTGGMNTEAF
TRBJ2-2 | TRBV9 | ASRKTGGDTGELF
TRBJ1-1 | TRBV11-2 | ASSLVQVSNTEAF
TRBJ1-2 | TRBV29-1 | SVRGQGAGGYT
TRBJ1-1 | TRBV13 | ASSLLGRGPNTEAF
TRBJ2-7 | TRBV2 | ASTVGGFGYEQY
TRBJ2-1 | TRBV28 | ASSLLSPSSRNNEQF
TRBJ2-7 | TRBV27 | ASSWQGVSYEQY
TRBJ2-1 | TRBV4-2 | ATRLADRNEQF
TRBJ2-3 | TRBV14 | ASSHRGVADTQY
TRBJ2-7 | TRBV4-1 | ASSQEPTGGYEQY
TRBJ1-1 | TRBV27 | ASSPLQAQMNTEAF
TRBJ2-3 | TRBV2 | ASHGLAGVQDTQY
TRBJ2-7 | TRBV5-6 | ASSKPTSGRSYEQY
TRBJ1-2 | TRBV6-5 | ASSYSTGHGYT
TRBJ2-7 | TRBV19 | ASSSQGAGSYEQY
TRBJ2-5 | TRBV11-2 | ASSLDLLAGAKETQY
TRBJ2-5 | TRBV11-2 | ASSLARVGETQY
TRBJ2-7 | TRBV7-8 | ASSLGAENYEQY
TRBJ1-3 | TRBV7-8 | ASSSRVGTGDSRSSGNTIY
TRBJ2-7 | TRBV19 | ASSPTGVQTYEQY
TRBJ1-3 | TRBV7-2 | ASSLVNGFGGNTIY
TRBJ1-3 | TRBV6-1 | ASRDRVGNTIY
TRBJ1-5 | TRBV23-1 | ASSQSGGLSPYSNQPQH
TRBJ2-5 | TRBV6-1 | ASRAGLAEQETQY
TRBJ1-2 | TRBV11-2 | ASSLVSASAGGYT
TRBJ2-7 | TRBV19 | ASSVSIDYEQY
TRBJ2-7 | TRBV5-1 | ASSLDGVYEQY
TRBJ2-1 | TRBV5-4 | ASSLSQVSYNEQF
TRBJ2-1 | TRBV19 | ASSDRTSGSDEQF
TRBJ1-5 | TRBV6-6 | ASTTGAILLPQH
TRBJ2-5 | TRBV11-1 | ASSLAIDRIQETQY
TRBJ2-7 | TRBV9 | ASSPNSGLLFEQY
TRBJ1-2 | TRBV28 | ASSSPTGGYYGYT
TRBJ2-7 | TRBV4-1 | ASSRGVADASYEQY
TRBJ2-1 | TRBV7-9 | ASSSSGRATRNEQF